The rows below give T cell receptor beta chains drawn from one sample of a study of T-cell reconstitution after alpha-beta-depleted transplantation in children. Via MiXCR, TCRdb re-called the PCR reads, giving one row per CDR3 protein. The data show just over 950,000 distinct CDR3 sequences, around 30% seen once. The sequencing used PBMCs, mostly from graft donor cells, collected 360 days after TCRalphabeta/CD19-depleted stem cell transplant. These receptor sequences come from a boy in the first two years of life who had a stem cell transplant for SCID, so the T cells may come from the graft donor. CDR3s include the opening cysteine and the closing phenylalanine or tryptophan. Each record gives: J gene, V gene, D gene, clone size, CDR3 DNA, CDR3 protein. D genes are given only for firm matches. Only part of the rows carry a size: once, few, many, or a class if the clone is expanded.

TRBJ1-3 TRBV6-1 . . TGTGCCAGCAGCGCGGGTTTAGGAAACACCATATATTTT CASSAGLGNTIYF
TRBJ1-5 TRBV20-1 . many TGCAGTGCTGTGGGAGGCAATCAGCCCCAGCATTTT CSAVGGNQPQHF
TRBJ2-2 TRBV6-6 . few TGTGCCAGCACCGAAACCAATGGAGAGAGGGTTTTT CASTETNGERVF
TRBJ2-7 TRBV12-3/TRBV12-4 TRBD1 many TGTGCCAGCAGCCCGACAGGGATCTACGAGCAGTACTTC CASSPTGIYEQYF
TRBJ2-1 TRBV20-1 TRBD2 . TGCAGTGCTAGAGTCTGGCGGGGGTACAATGAGCAGTTCTTC CSARVWRGYNEQFF
TRBJ1-1 TRBV29-1 . . TGCAGCGTTAGGGAGGGGTCCACCTTGAACACTGAAGCTTTCTTT CSVREGSTLNTEAFF
TRBJ2-1 TRBV24-1 TRBD1 few TGTGCCACCAGTGCCACCACAGGGGACAGACATGAGCAGTTCTTC CATSATTGDRHEQFF
TRBJ2-7 TRBV18 . few TGTGCCAGCTCACCACCGGCAATCTACGAGCAGTACTTC CASSPPAIYEQYF
TRBJ1-1 TRBV12-3/TRBV12-4 . . TGTGCCAGCAGTTTCGGTAGTGTGACTGAAGCTTTCTTT CASSFGSVTEAFF
TRBJ2-7 TRBV7-2 . . TGTGCCAGCATGGCCAGGAGCTCCTACGAGCAGTACTTC CASMARSSYEQYF
TRBJ2-3 TRBV7-6 . . TGTGCCAGCAGCCCATCGAATACGGATACGCAGTATTTT CASSPSNTDTQYF
TRBJ1-1 TRBV6-5 TRBD1 . TGTGCCAGCAGTTACGGGGAGGGGGCGACTGAAGCTTTCTTT CASSYGEGATEAFF
TRBJ2-5 TRBV2 TRBD1 . TGTGCCAGCAGCCGACAGGGGTCGGGTAAGACCCAGTACTTC CASSRQGSGKTQYF
TRBJ2-5 TRBV29-1 . many TGCAGCGTCTCCGGACTGGAAGAGACCCAGTACTTC CSVSGLEETQYF
TRBJ1-2 TRBV6-1 TRBD1 . TGTGCCAGCAGGATCAGGGGGCACTATGGCTACACCTTC CASRIRGHYGYTF
TRBJ2-2 TRBV12-3/TRBV12-4 . . TGTGCCAGCAGTTTCCCTCGGGCCCCGGACTACATAGGGGAGCTGTTTTTT CASSFPRAPDYIGELFF
TRBJ2-5 TRBV7-2 . once TGTGCCAGCAGCCCTAAGGTCGGGATCCCCATTTTAAAGACCCAGTACTTC CASSPKVGIPILKTQYF
TRBJ1-1 TRBV15 TRBD1 . TGTGCCACCAGCAGATTACGGGGACAGGGGATTGAAGCTTTCTTT CATSRLRGQGIEAFF
TRBJ1-2 TRBV5-1 . . TGCGCCAGCAGCGAAAGGATGACTGGCGCCAACTATGGCTACACCTTC CASSERMTGANYGYTF
TRBJ2-7 TRBV13 . . TGTGCCAGCAGCTTAGCCCACACGGCTGAACGGGAGCAGTACTTC CASSLAHTAEREQYF
TRBJ2-7 TRBV4-1 . few TGCGCCAGCAGCCCGACAGTAACTAACGAGCAGTACTTC CASSPTVTNEQYF
TRBJ2-5 TRBV5-1 . . TGCGCCAGCAGCGTCCCAAAAGAGACCCAGTACTTC CASSVPKETQYF
TRBJ2-1 TRBV29-1 . . TGCAGCGTTGAACTACAGAGCTTTTACAATGAGCAGTTCTTC CSVELQSFYNEQFF
TRBJ2-1 TRBV25-1 TRBD2 . TGTGCCAGCAGTGAGTCAGGACTAGCGGGGGAGGGTGAGCAGTTCTTC CASSESGLAGEGEQFF
TRBJ1-1 TRBV29-1 TRBD1 once TGCAGCATAAGGACAGGGGTAACTGAAGCTTTCTTT CSIRTGVTEAFF
TRBJ1-2 TRBV6-5 . . TGTGCCAGCAGTTACGGGCAGAACTATGGCTACACCTTC CASSYGQNYGYTF
TRBJ2-5 TRBV11-3 . . TGTGCCAGCAGCCCTGGGCGTAAAGAGACCCAGTACTTC CASSPGRKETQYF
TRBJ2-7 TRBV9 TRBD2 few TGTGCCAGCAGCGTAGGCCCTAGCGGGGGGTCCCGCTACGAGCAGTACTTC CASSVGPSGGSRYEQYF
TRBJ2-2 TRBV12-3/TRBV12-4 TRBD1 few TGTGCCAGCAGTAAACAGGGGCCGATGGACACCGGGGAGCTGTTTTTT CASSKQGPMDTGELFF
TRBJ2-3 TRBV21-1 . . TGTGCCCGACTAGCGGGGGGCCCTTCGACAGATACGCAGTATTTT CARLAGGPSTDTQYF
TRBJ2-5 TRBV10-3 . . TGTGCCATCCGTTCCCCAGGGGCCCAAGAGACCCAGTACTTC CAIRSPGAQETQYF
TRBJ2-5 TRBV12-3/TRBV12-4 TRBD1 . TGTGCCAGCAGTTACGGGACAGGGGAAGAGACCCAGTACTTC CASSYGTGEETQYF
TRBJ1-1 TRBV6-1 TRBD1 few TGTGCCAGCAGACCAGGGGGCGCATACACTGAAGCTTTCTTT CASRPGGAYTEAFF
TRBJ2-5 TRBV6-2/TRBV6-3 . few TGTGCCAGCAGTTTTTCCCGGGGTCTAGAGACCCAGTACTTC CASSFSRGLETQYF
TRBJ2-7 TRBV11-2 . . TGTGCCAGCAGCTTAAGCGAGCAGTACTTC CASSLSEQYF
TRBJ1-1 TRBV7-2 . . TGTGCCAGCAGCCCCAGAAAGGGATTGGACTCGAACACTGAAGCTTTCTTT CASSPRKGLDSNTEAFF
TRBJ2-7 TRBV5-1 . . TGCGCCAGCAGCTTGGTGTCCACTGTCTCCTACGAGCAGTACTTC CASSLVSTVSYEQYF
TRBJ2-3 TRBV5-1 TRBD2 . TGCGCCAGCAGCACCGGACTAGCGATTAGCACAGATACGCAGTATTTT CASSTGLAISTDTQYF
TRBJ1-1 TRBV5-6 TRBD1 many TGTGCCAGCAGCTTATTTACAGGGGTTGACACTGAAGCTTTCTTT CASSLFTGVDTEAFF
TRBJ2-3 TRBV10-3 . . TGTGCCATCCGGGGGTCTACGGCCACAGATACGCAGTATTTT CAIRGSTATDTQYF
TRBJ2-2 TRBV4-1 . few TGCGCCAGCAGCCAAGGGTCGAGTTACACCGGGGAGCTGTTTTTT CASSQGSSYTGELFF
TRBJ2-5 TRBV7-2 . . TGTGCCAGCAGCTTCACACAGGGTCGTGGGGAGACCCAGTACTTC CASSFTQGRGETQYF
TRBJ2-3 TRBV27 TRBD2 . TGTGCCAGCAGTCCAGGTTGGGGGCTAGCGGGGACAGATACGCAGTATTTT CASSPGWGLAGTDTQYF
TRBJ1-6 TRBV5-1 . . TGCGCCAGCAGGACGGGACCGATAAATTCACCCCTCCACTTT CASRTGPINSPLHF
TRBJ2-1 TRBV3-1 . . TGTGCCAGCAGCCCTCTTGGGCTAACGGGGAATGAGCAGTTCTTC CASSPLGLTGNEQFF
TRBJ2-5 TRBV7-8 . . TGTGCCAGCAGCTTAGGGGCAGACAACCAAGACCAAGAGACCCAGTACTTC CASSLGADNQDQETQYF
TRBJ1-2 TRBV5-5 . . TGTGCCAGCAGCTCCCCCATGAAGCGTCGTGGCTACACCTTC CASSSPMKRRGYTF
TRBJ2-3 TRBV2 . . TGTGCCAGCAGTTTGCCCCTACGGGGGCCTTGGACAGATACGCAGTATTTT CASSLPLRGPWTDTQYF
TRBJ2-1 TRBV5-1 TRBD2 . TGCGCCAGCAGCGACCCTCCCCTAGCGGGGGGAGTAAGTGAGCAGTTCTTC CASSDPPLAGGVSEQFF
TRBJ1-1 TRBV6-1 TRBD1 . TGTGCCAGCAGACGACAGGGGGAGGGGGCTGAAGCTTTCTTT CASRRQGEGAEAFF
TRBJ2-7 TRBV6-5 . few TGTGCCAGCAGTTACTGGCAGGGTCCCATCTACGAGCAGTACTTC CASSYWQGPIYEQYF
TRBJ2-1 TRBV9 . few TGTGCCAGCAGCCCCCGAACTAGAAACAATGAGCAGTTCTTC CASSPRTRNNEQFF
TRBJ1-2 TRBV18 . few TGTGCCAGCTCACCACAGGAGTTCTATGGCTACACCTTC CASSPQEFYGYTF
TRBJ2-7 TRBV4-2 . . TGTGCCAGCAGCCAAGAGGGGCAGTTGATGGTTAGCGAGCAGTACTTC CASSQEGQLMVSEQYF
TRBJ1-4 TRBV6-5 . . TGTGCCAGCAGTTACTCGCAGGGAATCGAGTCTGAAAAACTGTTTTTT CASSYSQGIESEKLFF
TRBJ1-4 TRBV19 . . TGTGCCAGTAGTATGGGACGTACTAATGAAAAACTGTTTTTT CASSMGRTNEKLFF
TRBJ2-1 TRBV20-1 TRBD2 few TGCAGCTCCCCCGGGACTAGCGGGAATGAGCAGTTCTTC CSSPGTSGNEQFF
TRBJ2-7 TRBV7-9 . few TGTGCCAGCAGCCAAGGGACGGTCGCCTCCTACGAGCAGTACTTC CASSQGTVASYEQYF
TRBJ2-7 TRBV9 . few TGTGCCAGCAGCCCTCGCTCCGGGGCCGAGCAGTACTTC CASSPRSGAEQYF